These 30 T cell receptor beta chains came from one sample sequenced in a study of blood T cell repertoires in COVID-19. Using immunoSEQ multiplex PCR, the repertoire was profiled, and TCRdb retains in-frame clones only, with some absent. The sample lists around 30,000 clones; around 90% were seen once. Specimen: peripheral blood. The receptors derive from a human donor in a cohort sampled during active COVID-19.

This chain uses TRBV14 with TRBJ2-7; D perhaps matches TRBD2 (6 bases). The germline V gene encodes CDR1 SGHDN and CDR2 FVKESK. Trimming removed 4 bases at V and 5 bases at J, with 12 bases between. The CDR3 length is 13 residues. The chain's CDR3 is CASSLIWGDEQYV. The DNA for the CDR3 is TGTGCCAGCAGCCTTATCTGGGGGGACGAGCAGTACGTC.

The V and J genes are TRBV5-1 and TRBJ2-5; D is ambiguous. Trimming took 10 bases from V and 4 from J, leaving 17 bases between them. The germline V gene encodes CDR1 SGHRS and CDR2 YFSETQ. There are 13 residues in the CDR3. The CDR3 here is CASYNSRVETQYF. The CDR3 region has the DNA TGCGCCTCTTATAACTCGCGCGTAGAGACCCAGTACTTC.

The CDR3 loop reads CASSGPSKETQYF. CDR3 nucleotide sequence: TGTGCCAGCAGTGGTCCCAGTAAAGAGACCCAGTACTTC. V usage is TRBV2 and J usage is TRBJ2-5; the D is unclear. V shed 4 bases and J shed 3 bases, with 9 bases lying between them. Per germline, CDR1 SNHLY and CDR2 FYNNEI. The CDR3 spans 13 residues.

This clone appeared once. The chain recombines TRBV9 with TRBJ1-4, with no clear D. V was cut by 2 bases and J by 0 bases, with 8 bases left in between. The CDR3 is 15 residues long. Germline assignment: CDR1 SGDLS and CDR2 YYNGEE. The CDR3 DNA is TGTGCCAGCAGCGTCGGGTCAGCAACTAATGAAAAACTGTTTTTT. It encodes CASSVGSATNEKLFF. Full variable domain (remainder filled in from reference TRBV9 and TRBJ1-4): DSGVTQTPKHLITATGQRVTLRCSPRSGDLSVYWYQQSLDQGLQFLIQYYNGEERAKGNILERFSAQQFPDLHSELNLSSLELGDSALYFCASSVGSATNEKLFFGSGTQLSVL.

The rearrangement links TRBV3-1 (or the pseudogene TRBV3-2) to TRBJ1-6; D not resolved. Germline CDR1 and CDR2: LGHDT and YNNKEL (reference sequence). The V and J ends lost 2 bases and 6 bases respectively, with 11 bases between them. CDR3 length equals 15 residues. CDR3 sequence (DNA): TGTGCCAGCAGCCAAAGGACGGGAAGTAATTCACCCCTCCACTTT. Its translation is CASSQRTGSNSPLHF.

This chain links TRBV5-6 with TRBJ2-5, with D perhaps matching TRBD1 (5 bases). CDR1 is SGHDT, CDR2 YYEEEE, per germline. The CDR3 has 18 amino acids. V lost 6 bases and J 6 bases, leaving 30 bases between the germline ends. The CDR3 loop reads CASTMGSSTDNLRKTQYF. In DNA, the CDR3 is TGTGCCAGCACCATGGGGTCGTCGACAGATAATTTACGTAAGACCCAGTACTTC.

The chain combines TRBV6-1 with TRBJ2-1, with 7 bases lining up with TRBD2. V dropped 0 bases and J dropped 5; count of bases not matched to a gene: 10. Germline loops: CDR1 MNHNS, CDR2 SASEGT. CDR3 length: 17 amino acids. The CDR3 loop is CASSEALTGLPHNEQFF. The CDR3 DNA follows: TGTGCCAGCAGTGAAGCCCTGACGGGACTACCTCACAATGAGCAGTTCTTC.

The chain is built from TRBV12-3 or TRBV12-4 and TRBJ1-1; D unresolved. The V end lost 5 bases, the J end lost 3 bases, and 10 bases lay between the germline ends. This CDR3 spans 13 amino acids. The CDR3 is CASSRARDTEAFF. The CDR3 coding sequence is TGTGCCAGCAGTCGAGCGAGGGACACTGAAGCTTTCTTT.

There are a few counts of this clone. The chain couples TRBV5-1 to TRBJ1-3; D might be TRBD1 (6 bases). Trimming shortened V by 0 bases and J by 0 bases, and 13 bases separated the two germline ends. This CDR3 comprises 17 residues. Germline assignment: CDR1 SGHRS and CDR2 YFSETQ. The CDR3 coding sequence is TGCGCCAGCAGCTTGGTACCAGGGGACCTCTCTGGAAACACCATATATTTT. Encoded protein: CASSLVPGDLSGNTIYF. Combining the CDR3 with reference TRBV5-1 and TRBJ1-3 gives the whole variable domain KAGVTQTPRYLIKTRGQQVTLSCSPISGHRSVSWYQQTPGQGLQFLFEYFSETQRNKGNFPGRFSGRQFSNSRSEMNVSTLELGDSALYLCASSLVPGDLSGNTIYFGEGSWLTVV.

This chain uses TRBV28 with TRBJ2-7; 9 positions match TRBD1. Trimming took 7 bases from V and 3 from J; bases not matched to a gene: 19. CDR3 length: 18 amino acids. Germline CDR1 is MDHEN and CDR2 is SYDVKM. The CDR3 DNA reads TGTGCCAGCAACTTAAAAGATACCGGGACAGGGAATTGCTACGAGCAGTACGTC. Its protein product is CASNLKDTGTGNCYEQYV.

This chain connects TRBV3-1 (or the pseudogene TRBV3-2) to TRBJ2-7, with a weak D call TRBD1 (6 bases). Germline CDR1 reads LGHDT; CDR2 reads YNNKEL (reference sequence). This CDR3 has 14 amino acids. V lost 4 bases to trimming and J lost 7 bases, with 17 bases between them. This CDR3 is CASSPAQGSGEQYV. The CDR3 DNA follows: TGTGCCAGCAGCCCTGCACAGGGCTCTGGGGAGCAGTACGTC.

The chain carries TRBV24-1 and TRBJ1-2, with unresolved D. The germline gives CDR1 KGHDR, CDR2 SFDVKD. The CDR3 totals 11 residues. Trimming left V 3 bases short and J 5 bases short, with 3 bases between. The CDR3 region is CATSDPYGYTF. The CDR3, as DNA: TGTGCCACCAGTGATCCATATGGCTACACCTTC.

The gene calls are TRBV5-6 and TRBJ1-4; maybe TRBD1 (5 bases). CDR1 is SGHDT, CDR2 YYEEEE, per germline. With 0 bases removed from V and 6 bases from J, the gap between germline ends came to 12 bases. There are 15 residues in the CDR3. The CDR3 loop reads CASSLGGAIYEKLFF. The CDR3 DNA is TGTGCCAGCAGCTTGGGGGGCGCGATCTATGAAAAACTGTTTTTT.

V is TRBV9 and J is TRBJ1-3, with unresolved D. This CDR3 has 15 residues. Trimming shortened V by 0 bases and J by 0 bases, and 7 bases separated the two germline ends. Germline CDR1 is SGDLS and CDR2 is YYNGEE. The CDR3 nucleotides are TGTGCCAGCAGCGTAGAGGAGCTCTCTGGAAACACCATATATTTT. This gives the protein CASSVEELSGNTIYF.

Of note for this clone: Other DNA sequences in the same sample also yield this CDR3. The chain recombines TRBV6-6 with TRBJ2-1, with TRBD2 matching 7 bases. There are 15 residues in the CDR3. The V gene's germline CDR1 is MNHNY and CDR2 SVGAGI (reference sequence). V dropped 2 bases and J dropped 0; count of bases not matched to a gene: 1. In DNA form, the CDR3 reads TGTGCCAGCAGTTACGGCGGGAGCTCCTACAATGAGCAGTTCTTC. This sequence encodes CASSYGGSSYNEQFF.

Concerning this clone: At one end, the junction sequence differs from germline, possibly due to a read error. The chain is built from TRBV7-7 and TRBJ1-3, with unresolved D. Germline V gives CDR1 SSHAT, CDR2 FNYEAQ (reference sequence). The CDR3 consists of 15 residues. The CDR3 loop reads CASSKGGASGNTIYF. The CDR3 bases are TGTGCTAGCAGCAAAGGCGGTGCCTCTGGAAACACCATATATTTT.

The gene calls are TRBV6-2 or TRBV6-3 and TRBJ2-7, with 11 nucleotides matching TRBD2. The CDR3 runs to 15 residues. V was clipped by 6 bases and J by 3 bases; unmatched bases: 7. CDR1 and CDR2 from the germline V gene are MNHEY and SVGEGT. Here the CDR3 DNA reads TGTGCCAGCAGCTCACTAGCGGGAGATTACTACGAGCAGTACGTC. As protein: CASSSLAGDYYEQYV.

The chain uses TRBV3-1 (or the pseudogene TRBV3-2) and TRBJ2-1; tentative D call: TRBD2 (5 bases). Germline V gene lookup returns CDR1 LGHDT and CDR2 YNNKEL (reference sequence). CDR3 length equals 11 residues. V dropped 8 bases and J dropped 9 bases, with 11 bases sitting between them. Here the CDR3 reads CASGSGSEQFF. CDR3 nucleotides: TGTGCCAGCGGGAGTGGAAGTGAGCAGTTCTTC.

The rearrangement joins TRBV24-1 to TRBJ2-2; 9 bases agree with TRBD1. This CDR3 region has 15 residues. The germline CDR1 and CDR2 sequences are KGHDR and SFDVKD. V shed 2 bases, J shed 6 bases, and the junction held 3 bases outside the gene matches. The CDR3 bases are TGTGCCACCAGTGATTGGACAGGGGCTGCCGGGGAGCTGTTTTTT. Translating gives CATSDWTGAAGELFF.

The chain links TRBV6-5 to TRBJ2-7, with 8 positions matching TRBD1. This CDR3 region has 15 residues. Trimming cost V 7 bases and J 3 bases; bases outside gene matches: 11. From germline, CDR1 is MNHEY and CDR2 SVGAGI. The CDR3 DNA is TGTGCCAGCACCTCTGGAGGGACAGGTATCTACGAGCAGTACGTC. Translation: CASTSGGTGIYEQYV.

The chain joins TRBV19 to TRBJ2-1, with 10 bases lining up with TRBD2. The CDR3 length is 16 residues. V lost 5 bases to trimming and J lost 6 bases; unmatched junction nucleotides: 10. Germline V CDR1 and CDR2: LNHDA, SQIVND (reference sequence). Here the CDR3 DNA reads TGTGCCAGTAGTGCCGGGACTAGCGTTAGAGGCAATGAGCAGTTCTTC. Residues: CASSAGTSVRGNEQFF.

The chain has TRBV18 and TRBJ2-1, with D perhaps TRBD1 (7 bases). CDR3 length equals 18 residues. The germline V gene encodes CDR1 KGHSH and CDR2 LQKENI. V was pared by 3 bases and J by 0 bases, with 18 bases between. The CDR3, as DNA: TGTGCCAGCTCACCTGTTAGCGGAGGGGACAGCTCCTACAATGAGCAGTTCTTC. It codes for CASSPVSGGDSSYNEQFF.

The V gene is TRBV5-4, the J gene TRBJ2-2; TRBD1 aligns across 9 bases. Germline V gives CDR1 SGHNT, CDR2 YYREEE (reference sequence). CDR3 length: 15 residues. V trimming: 4 bases; J trimming: 3 bases; junction bases outside the gene matches: 4. The CDR3: CASSLRDRDTGELFF. In nucleotides, the CDR3 is TGTGCCAGCAGCCTCCGGGACAGGGACACCGGGGAGCTGTTTTTT.

The chain joins TRBV30 to TRBJ1-1; no clear D. V gave up 0 bases and J gave up 1 base, with 9 bases separating them. Germline CDR1 GTSNPN, CDR2 SVGIG (reference sequence). The CDR3 extends over 14 amino acids. Written as DNA, the CDR3 is TGTGCCTGGAGTGTTTTCACACCGAACACTGAAGCTTTCTTT. It codes for CAWSVFTPNTEAFF.

The chain uses TRBV10-3 and TRBJ1-3; no clear D gene. The V gene lost 1 base and the J gene lost 4 bases, with 8 bases spanning the gap. The CDR3 is made up of 14 amino acids. Germline V gene data show CDR1 as ENHRY and CDR2 as SYGVKD. In nucleotides, the CDR3 is TGTGCCATCAGTGAGTTCGGGGTCGGAAACACCATATATTTT. This translates into CAISEFGVGNTIYF.

V gene TRBV27 combines with J gene TRBJ1-6; D is ambiguous. CDR3 size: 15 residues. Deletions cut 6 bases from V and 4 bases from J, with 13 bases between. Germline loops: CDR1 MNHEY, CDR2 SMNVEV (reference sequence). The CDR3 here is CASREGPLYNSPLHF. For the CDR3, the DNA is TGTGCCAGCAGGGAGGGTCCCTTGTATAATTCACCCCTCCACTTT.

V gene TRBV21-1 combines with J gene TRBJ2-4; TRBD1, the D gene given by the table, was not confirmed from the DNA. TRBV21-1 is assigned pseudogene status. The CDR3 extends over 18 amino acids. CDR3 sequence reads: CASSKVEGETGPKNIQYF. The DNA of the CDR3 is TGTGCCAGCAGCAAAGTTGAAGGGGAGACAGGGCCAAAAAACATTCAGTACTTC.

The rearrangement uses TRBV6-5 and TRBJ1-2; D unclear. The CDR3 covers 13 residues. Germline V lookup: CDR1 MNHEY, CDR2 SVGAGI. The germline V and J ends were trimmed by 0 bases and 4 bases, with 6 bases remaining between them. CDR3 DNA sequence: TGTGCCAGCAGTTACTCGGCAGTCTATGGCTACACCTTC. Amino acids: CASSYSAVYGYTF.

This clone showed up just a few times. V gene TRBV5-1 combines with J gene TRBJ2-7, with D tentatively TRBD1 (6 bases). The CDR3 runs 13 residues. Germline values: CDR1 SGHRS, CDR2 YFSETQ. V was trimmed by 0 bases and J by 7 bases, leaving 11 bases between them. The CDR3 DNA reads TGCGCCAGCAGCTTGGAAGGGGGTTCGGAGCAGTACGTC. The encoded protein is CASSLEGGSEQYV.

This clone appeared once. V is TRBV19 and J is TRBJ1-3, with D possibly matching TRBD1 (5 bases). From germline, CDR1 is LNHDA and CDR2 SQIVND (reference sequence). Trimming took 10 bases from V and 6 from J, leaving 19 bases between them. This CDR3 has 14 amino acids. The CDR3 region is CATSVGGLENTIYF. CDR3 DNA: TGTGCCACGTCCGTCGGGGGTTTGGAAAACACCATATATTTT.